The 11 T cell receptor beta chains below come from one sample, sequenced in a study of regulatory T cells in long-lasting Graves disease. Time point reported: newly diagnosed GD, antithyroid drugs for less than 3 months. With RNA extracted from PBMCs as input, the TCR library was made. In building TCR beta libraries, iRepertoire HTBI primers were used together with Arm-PCR of CDR3 regions. MiXCR, applied by TCRdb to the multiplex PCR reads, yields one record per CDR3 protein. This table holds approximately 440,000 distinct CDR3 sequences, roughly 17% found once. In addition, the sample was reused for a study of T cells in Graves' hyperthyroidism and ophthalmopathy.

This specimen was peripheral blood mononuclear cells (PBMCs), taken at new diagnosis, from a patient treated with antithyroid drugs. The origin of the receptors is a man between 35 and 55 years old with Graves disease.

A few counts support this clonotype. This rearrangement joins TRBV19 to TRBJ1-5; no firm D call. The V and J ends lost 3 bases and 1 base respectively, with 25 bases between them. Germline lookup yields CDR1 LNHDA and CDR2 SQIVND (reference sequence). This CDR3 has 20 amino acids. CDR3 bases: TGTGCCAGTAGTATGAGGAGGATTTTTGGACTGAGTACCAGCAATCAGCCCCAGCATTTT. It specifies CASSMRRIFGLSTSNQPQHF.

This clonotype has just a few counts. This chain uses TRBV11-3 with TRBJ2-4; 9 nucleotides align to TRBD1. The CDR3 has 16 amino acids. Germline V gives CDR1 SGHNT, CDR2 YENEEA. J was trimmed by 1 base and V by 5 bases; bases with no gene match: 6. This chain's CDR3 is CASSRTGVDAKNIQYF. Written as DNA, the CDR3 is TGTGCCAGCAGCCGGACAGGGGTCGATGCCAAAAACATTCAGTACTTC.

With regard to this clonotype: This may stem from a read error, because a much larger clone lies one nucleotide away. The conserved phenylalanine or tryptophan is not found at the CDR3 terminus, so this likely reflects a read error. CDR3 loop: CASSSGLAGVKNIQYL. CDR3 bases: TGTGCCAGCAGCTCCGGACTAGCGGGAGTGAAAAACATTCAGTACCTC. The rearrangement links TRBV7-9 to TRBJ2-4, with 13 bases aligning to TRBD2. Looked up from germline, CDR1 is SEHNR and CDR2 is FQNEAQ (reference sequence). This CDR3 has 16 amino acids. V gave up 4 bases and J gave up 4 bases; unmatched junction bases: 4.

This clonotype occurred a few times. The V call is TRBV10-3, the J call TRBJ2-5; no definite D call. Trimming took 0 bases from V and 0 from J, leaving 5 bases between them. The germline V gene has CDR1 ENHRY and CDR2 SYGVKD. CDR3 length equals 14 residues. The CDR3 DNA reads as TGTGCCATCAGTGAGTCTGTGTACCAAGAGACCCAGTACTTC. Translated, it gives CAISESVYQETQYF.

J is TRBJ1-2 and V is TRBV24-1, with a possible D match to TRBD1 (5 bases). V lost 1 base, J lost 6 bases, and 32 bases lay in between. The CDR3 sequence is 21 residues long. Germline lookup yields CDR1 KGHDR and CDR2 SFDVKD. The CDR3 DNA sequence: TGTGCCACCAGTGATTTTTCGGCAGGGACCGGGCAGAGAGGCATATGGAATGGCTACACCTTC. Its translation: CATSDFSAGTGQRGIWNGYTF.

The chain links TRBV3-1 to TRBJ2-1, with 12 bases fitting TRBD2. Germline CDR1 is LGHDT and CDR2 is YNNKEL (reference sequence). Trimming took 5 bases from V and 6 from J; bases not matched to a gene: 14. The CDR3 has 18 residues. The CDR3 coding sequence is TGTGCCAGCAGCTTCCGGACTAGCGGGATACCAGCTCCCAATGAGCAGTTCTTC. Translating gives CASSFRTSGIPAPNEQFF.

This clonotype was counted between two and nine times. The chain employs TRBV16 and TRBJ1-5; no firm D call. CDR1 and CDR2 from the germline V gene are KGHSY and FQNENV. The CDR3 consists of 14 residues. Deletions cut 4 bases from V and 2 bases from J, with 9 bases between. For the CDR3, the DNA is TGTGCCAGCAGCCGGGCCGGCCGCAATCAGCCCCAGCATTTT. Protein: CASSRAGRNQPQHF.

The rearrangement joins TRBV11-2 to TRBJ2-1; tentatively, D is TRBD1 (6 bases). This CDR3 is built from 17 residues. Germline CDR1 and CDR2: SGHAT and FQNNGV. V lost 0 bases and J 0 bases, leaving 12 bases between the germline ends. The CDR3 region has the DNA TGTGCCAGCAGCTTAGATCTAACAGGGAGCTCCTACAATGAGCAGTTCTTC. It specifies CASSLDLTGSSYNEQFF.

This clonotype showed up many times. This sequence joins TRBV28 and TRBJ2-7; D ambiguous. There are 14 residues in the CDR3. The germline CDR1 and CDR2 sequences are MDHEN and SYDVKM. Trimming stripped 6 bases from V and 2 bases from J, with 14 bases between. The DNA of the CDR3 is TGTGCCAGCAGCCCCCGACCGGATGCCTACGAGCAGTACTTC. Amino acid sequence: CASSPRPDAYEQYF.

As for this clonotype: This clone may be a read error of a much larger clone one base away. V gene TRBV20-1 combines with J gene TRBJ1-2; D is unresolved. Trimming took 4 bases from V and 3 from J, leaving 12 bases between them. CDR1 and CDR2 from the germline V gene are DFQATT and SNEGSKA (reference sequence). This CDR3 is built from 13 residues. In DNA, the CDR3 is TGCAGTGCTACTGGACCGACGGACTATGGCTACACCTTC. It is translated as CSATGPTDYGYTF.

This clonotype occurred many times. The chain links TRBV12-3 or TRBV12-4 to TRBJ2-2; 7 bases match TRBD2. The junction had 9 bases not matched to a gene; V was cut back by 5 bases and J by 3 bases. This CDR3 is built from 16 residues. The CDR3 protein is CASSPGTTPDTGELFF. The CDR3 nucleotides are TGTGCCAGCAGTCCCGGGACTACGCCGGACACCGGGGAGCTGTTTTTT.